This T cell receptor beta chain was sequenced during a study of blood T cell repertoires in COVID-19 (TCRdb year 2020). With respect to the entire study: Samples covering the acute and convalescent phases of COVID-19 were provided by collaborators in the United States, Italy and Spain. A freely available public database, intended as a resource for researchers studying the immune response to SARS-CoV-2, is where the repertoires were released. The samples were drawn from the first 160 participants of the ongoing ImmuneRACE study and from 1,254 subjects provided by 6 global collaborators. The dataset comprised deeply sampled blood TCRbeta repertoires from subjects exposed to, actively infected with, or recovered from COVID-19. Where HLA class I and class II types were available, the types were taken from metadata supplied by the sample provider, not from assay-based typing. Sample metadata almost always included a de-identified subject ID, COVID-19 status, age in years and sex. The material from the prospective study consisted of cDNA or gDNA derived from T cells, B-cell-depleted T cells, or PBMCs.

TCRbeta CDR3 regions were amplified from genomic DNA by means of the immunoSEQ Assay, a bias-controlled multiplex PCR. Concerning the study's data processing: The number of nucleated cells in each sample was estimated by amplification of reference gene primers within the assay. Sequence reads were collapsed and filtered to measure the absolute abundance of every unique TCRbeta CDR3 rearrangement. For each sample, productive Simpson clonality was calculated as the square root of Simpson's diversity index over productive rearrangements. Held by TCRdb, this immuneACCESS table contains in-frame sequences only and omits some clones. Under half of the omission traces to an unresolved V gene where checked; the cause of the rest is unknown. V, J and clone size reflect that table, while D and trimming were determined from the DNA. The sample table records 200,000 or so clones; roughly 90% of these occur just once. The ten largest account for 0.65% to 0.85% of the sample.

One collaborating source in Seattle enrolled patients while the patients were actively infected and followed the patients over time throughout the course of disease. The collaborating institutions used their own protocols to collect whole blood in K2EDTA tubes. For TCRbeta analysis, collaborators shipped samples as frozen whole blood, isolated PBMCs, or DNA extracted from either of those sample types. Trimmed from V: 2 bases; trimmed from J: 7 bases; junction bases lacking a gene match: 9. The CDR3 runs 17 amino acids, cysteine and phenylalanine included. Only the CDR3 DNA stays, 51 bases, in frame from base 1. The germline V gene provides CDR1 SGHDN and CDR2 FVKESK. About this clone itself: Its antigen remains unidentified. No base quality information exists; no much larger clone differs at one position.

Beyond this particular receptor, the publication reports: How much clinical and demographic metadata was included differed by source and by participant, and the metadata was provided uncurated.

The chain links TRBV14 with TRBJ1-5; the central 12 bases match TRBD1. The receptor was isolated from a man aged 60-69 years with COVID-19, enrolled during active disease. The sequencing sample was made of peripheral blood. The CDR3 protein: CASSQPTGTGGRQPQHF. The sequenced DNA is TGTGCCAGCAGCCAACCTACCGGGACAGGGGGCCGGCAGCCCCAGCATTTT.